One sample yielded the 16 T cell receptor beta chains listed below, sequenced in a study of beta chain features in type 1 diabetes. The isolated RNA, all of it, was reverse transcribed, so expressed TCRB transcripts were what got sequenced. The assay was immunoSEQ multiplex PCR, and TCRdb's table has in-frame clones only and misses some. Here the sample spans roughly 730,000 clones, 13% being singletons. These receptors have no identified antigens. Overall study results and limits: TCRB CDR3 length was moderately but significantly reduced in all four CD4+ subsets of Type 1 diabetes patients.

Input material: naive CD4+ T cells from blood. The receptors were sampled from a man between 18 and 35 years old with type 1 diabetes.

This clone was seen more than once but under ten times. The rearrangement uses TRBV21-1 and TRBJ1-5. TRBV21-1 corresponds to a pseudogene. The CDR3 loop spans 10 amino acids. The CDR3 bases are TGTGCCACCCCCAATCAGCCCCAGCATTTT. Protein sequence: CATPNQPQHF.

This chain joins TRBV9 and TRBJ2-3; D tentatively reads TRBD1 or TRBD2 (6 bases each). This CDR3 is 16 amino acids long. V lost 2 bases to trimming and J lost 5 bases, with 18 bases between them. Germline V gene data show CDR1 as SGDLS and CDR2 as YYNGEE. The CDR3 region is CASSVSGGPSGDTQYF. CDR3 in DNA: TGTGCCAGCAGCGTTAGTGGGGGGCCCTCCGGAGATACGCAGTATTTT.

The J gene is TRBJ1-3, the V gene TRBV6-6, with 7 nucleotides matching TRBD1. The germline CDR1 and CDR2 sequences are MNHNY and SVGAGI (reference sequence). The V gene end was trimmed by 7 bases and the J gene end by 0 bases; junction bases not matched to a gene: 6. CDR3 length: 15 residues. The CDR3 protein is CASTATGHSGNTIYF. The CDR3 coding sequence is TGTGCCAGCACGGCGACAGGGCACTCTGGAAACACCATATATTTT.

The J gene is TRBJ2-4, the V gene TRBV4-1; 8 nucleotides match TRBD2. The CDR3 has 16 amino acids. In germline, CDR1 is MGHRA, CDR2 YSYEKL. The V and J ends lost 1 base and 5 bases, in that order; junction bases with no gene match: 7. CDR3 in amino acids: CASSQGAGAWENIQYF. The CDR3 DNA reads as TGCGCCAGCAGCCAAGGAGCGGGGGCTTGGGAAAACATTCAGTACTTC.

The V call is TRBV19, the J call TRBJ1-5; D is uncertain. The ends were cut back, 0 bases at V and 10 bases at J, with 10 bases in the middle. Germline V gives CDR1 LNHDA, CDR2 SQIVND (reference sequence). This CDR3 spans 13 amino acids. CDR3 sequence: CASSIDVTRPQHF. The CDR3 DNA reads as TGTGCCAGTAGTATAGATGTAACCCGACCCCAGCATTTT.

In this sample, this clone turned up a few times. The sample has other DNA sequences that encode this CDR3 too. In DNA, the CDR3 is TGTGCCAGCAGCGTACTCAGTGATACGCAGTATTTT. It encodes CASSVLSDTQYF. The rearrangement joins TRBV2 to TRBJ2-3; D gene unclear. Trimming took 6 bases from V and 6 from J, leaving 10 bases between them. The CDR3 contains 12 residues. Per germline, CDR1 SNHLY and CDR2 FYNNEI.

A few counts support this clone. The sample contains more than one DNA sequence encoding this CDR3. J is TRBJ1-1 and V is TRBV10-3; D remains ambiguous. Looked up from germline, CDR1 is ENHRY and CDR2 is SYGVKD. Trimming pared 0 bases from V and 1 base from J, leaving 3 bases between. There are 13 residues in the CDR3. This CDR3 reads CAISESENTEAFF. The DNA of the CDR3 is TGTGCCATCAGTGAGTCGGAGAACACTGAAGCTTTCTTT.

The rearrangement uses TRBV9 and TRBJ1-4; TRBD1 aligns across 8 bases. Germline CDR1 and CDR2: SGDLS and YYNGEE. J gave up 7 bases and V 0 bases, and 8 bases lay outside the gene matches. CDR3 length: 16 amino acids. The CDR3 coding sequence is TGTGCCAGCAGCGTAGTAGAGGACAGGGAGATTGAAAAACTGTTTTTT. Its protein is CASSVVEDREIEKLFF. The full variable domain, with the rest looked up from reference TRBV9 and TRBJ1-4, is DSGVTQTPKHLITATGQRVTLRCSPRSGDLSVYWYQQSLDQGLQFLIQYYNGEERAKGNILERFSAQQFPDLHSELNLSSLELGDSALYFCASSVVEDREIEKLFFGSGTQLSVL.

The V gene is TRBV5-6, the J gene TRBJ1-2, with 11 positions matching TRBD1. The V gene end was trimmed by 3 bases and the J gene end by 8 bases; junction bases not matched to a gene: 6. This CDR3 spans 14 amino acids. Germline CDR1 and CDR2: SGHDT and YYEEEE. Here the CDR3 reads CASSSGQGASGYTF. CDR3 nucleotides: TGTGCCAGCAGCTCCGGACAGGGGGCGTCCGGCTACACCTTC.

As to this clone: Additional DNA sequences in this sample encode the identical CDR3. The genes are TRBV27 and TRBJ2-7; D unresolved. The germline CDR1 and CDR2 sequences are MNHEY and SMNVEV (reference sequence). V was cut by 6 bases and J by 3 bases, with 6 bases left in between. The CDR3 length is 11 residues. The CDR3 sequence is CASRGNYEQYF. The CDR3 bases are TGTGCCAGCAGAGGGAACTACGAGCAGTACTTC.

The sample holds a few counts of this clone. The same CDR3 arises from other DNA sequences in this sample as well. The chain recombines TRBV14 with TRBJ1-1, with D uncertain. There are 13 residues in the CDR3. V was shortened by 3 bases and J by 1 base, with 6 bases between the two germline ends. The germline gives CDR1 SGHDN, CDR2 FVKESK. CDR3 in DNA: TGTGCCAGCAGCCAGGTAGGGAACACTGAAGCTTTCTTT. Amino acid sequence: CASSQVGNTEAFF.

This clone was seen more than once but under ten times. The same CDR3 also results from other DNA sequences found in this sample. The rearrangement links TRBV19 to TRBJ1-2, with TRBD1 as a possible D gene (5 bases). Deletions cut 5 bases from V and 4 bases from J, with 8 bases between. The CDR3 has 12 residues. Germline CDR1 is LNHDA and CDR2 is SQIVND (reference sequence). This chain's CDR3 is CASSPDSYGYTF. CDR3 coding DNA: TGTGCCAGTAGTCCCGACAGCTATGGCTACACCTTC.

This clone was observed a handful of times. The chain couples TRBV29-1 to TRBJ1-1; TRBD1 aligns across 7 bases. The V gene end was trimmed by 4 bases and the J gene end by 1 base; junction bases not matched to a gene: 3. Germline V CDR1 and CDR2: SQVTM, ANQGSEA. CDR3 length: 13 residues. CDR3 bases: TGCAGCGTTGCCGGGACAGAGAACACTGAAGCTTTCTTT. The encoded protein is CSVAGTENTEAFF.

This clone has more than one count but fewer than ten. The chain links TRBV28 to TRBJ1-2; D might be TRBD1 (6 bases). There are 14 residues in the CDR3. Trimming cost V 3 bases and J 3 bases, with 11 bases left between them. From germline, CDR1 is MDHEN and CDR2 SYDVKM. CDR3 residues: CASSFRGAYYGYTF. The DNA for the CDR3 is TGTGCCAGCAGTTTCAGGGGCGCGTACTATGGCTACACCTTC.

The V call is TRBV27, the J call TRBJ1-5; no firm D call. The CDR3 contains 13 residues. V lost 9 bases and J 0 bases, leaving 9 bases between the germline ends. Germline values: CDR1 MNHEY, CDR2 SMNVEV (reference sequence). The CDR3 DNA reads as TGTGCCAGTACTAACAGTAGCAATCAGCCCCAGCATTTT. The encoded protein is CASTNSSNQPQHF.

V is TRBV4-1 and J is TRBJ2-7; 9 bases are shared with TRBD1. Germline V gene data show CDR1 as MGHRA and CDR2 as YSYEKL. J gave up 5 bases and V 0 bases, and 11 bases lay outside the gene matches. The CDR3 length is 17 residues. CDR3 protein: CASSQDLLGTGIHEQYF. The CDR3 coding sequence is TGCGCCAGCAGCCAAGATCTACTGGGGACAGGGATCCACGAGCAGTACTTC.